Below, 8 T cell receptor beta chains from the same sample are listed, as sequenced in a study of tumor-infiltrating lymphocytes in primary liver carcinoma. Starting from 500 ng of total RNA, TCR beta cDNA was produced with a primer in the constant region. For TCR beta, libraries were produced by three nested multiplex PCR rounds using slightly modified ARM-PCR. The opening two PCR rounds, 10 cycles each, paired TRBV1-TRBV30 forward primers with a C-beta reverse primer. One entry per CDR3 protein results from TCRdb running MiXCR on the multiplex PCR reads. The data contain roughly 49,000 distinct CDR3 sequences, 70% to 85% of them singletons. Co-extraction yielded RNA and DNA from around 20-30 mg of unsorted bulk tissue. The sequenced sample consisted of liver tumor tissue from sampling region 5. Documented subset: tumor region T5, tumor centre. Receptors originate from a man aged 40-49 years with primary liver carcinoma and hepatitis B virus infection.

A word on this clonotype: The junction departs from the called germline gene at one end, perhaps through a read error. V is TRBV6-6 and J is TRBJ2-2; D possibly uses TRBD1 or TRBD2 (7 bases each). The CDR3 has 16 amino acids. Per the germline V gene, CDR1 is MNHNY and CDR2 is SVGAGI (reference sequence). CDR3 sequence: CANTTGGQRNTGELFF. CDR3 nucleotides: TGTGCCAACACCACGGGGGGACAGAGGAACACTGGGGAGCTGTTTTTT.

This clonotype was detected ten times or more. The chain has TRBV28 and TRBJ2-5, with 7 nucleotides matching TRBD1. The CDR3 has 13 amino acids. Germline CDR1 and CDR2: MDHEN and SYDVKM. V lost 6 bases, J lost 3 bases, and 4 bases stayed unmatched. CDR3 coding DNA: TGTGCCAGCAGATCTACAGGGGAAGAGACCCAGTACTTC. Translating it yields CASRSTGEETQYF.

Details on this clonotype: One junction end disagrees with the germline gene, perhaps due to a read error. The chain uses TRBV10-2 and TRBJ1-1; D is undetermined. The CDR3 covers 12 residues. The germline CDR1 and CDR2 sequences are WSHSY and SAAADI. CDR3 DNA: TGCGCCAGCAGGGACCTGAACACTGAAGCTTTCTTC. Translating it yields CASRDLNTEAFF.

Worth noting for this clonotype: An end of the junction differs from the germline gene, which may be a read error. The V gene is TRBV5-4, the J gene TRBJ2-5; D is undetermined. This CDR3 has 11 residues. CDR1 and CDR2 (germline): SGHNT, YYREEE (reference sequence). The CDR3 loop is CVSSLGATQYF. Written as DNA, the CDR3 is TGTGTCAGCAGCTTGGGTGCGACCCAGTACTTC.

As to this clonotype: One end of the junction does not line up with germline, which may come from a read error. The V and J genes are TRBV11-2 and TRBJ2-1, with TRBD2 matching over 8 bases. The CDR3 is 16 amino acids. The germline V gene has CDR1 SGHAT and CDR2 FQNNGV. The CDR3 nucleotides are TGTGCCAGCAGACCGGGACTAACGGGAGGGGCGGGTGAGCAGTCCTTC. This codes for CASRPGLTGGAGEQSF.

This sequence joins TRBV4-1 and TRBJ1-5, with a weak D call TRBD1 (6 bases). V lost 0 bases and J 9 bases, leaving 18 bases between the germline ends. The germline gives CDR1 MGHRA, CDR2 YSYEKL. CDR3 length: 16 residues. CDR3 residues: CASSQEGGGGDRPQHF. Here the CDR3 DNA reads TGCGCCAGCAGCCAAGAAGGGGGTGGTGGGGATCGGCCCCAGCATTTT.

This clonotype was found many times. The chain has TRBV6-6 and TRBJ1-1; D remains ambiguous. V was cut by 5 bases and J by 0 bases, with 19 bases left in between. Germline CDR1 reads MNHNY; CDR2 reads SVGAGI (reference sequence). This CDR3 is built from 17 residues. The CDR3 nucleotides read TGTGCCAGCAGTATCATGGGGAGGAATCCCATGAACACTGAAGCTTTCTTT. Amino acid sequence: CASSIMGRNPMNTEAFF.

Details on this clonotype: A read error is likely, as this CDR3 ends without the conserved phenylalanine or tryptophan. The genes are TRBV20-1 and TRBJ1-1; D might be TRBD1 (6 bases). The CDR3 covers 15 residues. The germline gives CDR1 DFQATT, CDR2 SNEGSKA (reference sequence). CDR3 in DNA: TGCCGTGCCCCAAAAGGGGACACCATAAGAACTGAAGCTTTCTAT. It codes for CRAPKGDTIRTEAFY.